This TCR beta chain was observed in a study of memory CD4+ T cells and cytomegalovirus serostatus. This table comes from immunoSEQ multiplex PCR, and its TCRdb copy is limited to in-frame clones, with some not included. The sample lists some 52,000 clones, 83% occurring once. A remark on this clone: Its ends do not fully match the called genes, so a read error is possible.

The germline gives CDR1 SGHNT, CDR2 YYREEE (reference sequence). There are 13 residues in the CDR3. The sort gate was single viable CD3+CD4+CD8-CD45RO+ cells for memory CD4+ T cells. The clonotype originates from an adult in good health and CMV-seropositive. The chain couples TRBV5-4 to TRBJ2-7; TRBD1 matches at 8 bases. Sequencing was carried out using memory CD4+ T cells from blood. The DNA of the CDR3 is TGCGCCAGCAGCCAGCGGACAGGGCACGAGCAGTACTTC. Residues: CASSQRTGHEQYF.